This entry lists 18 T cell receptor beta chains sequenced from one sample in a study of T cell responses to AZD1222 COVID-19 vaccine. This table comes from immunoSEQ multiplex PCR, and its TCRdb copy is limited to in-frame clones, with some not included. The data show tens of thousands of clones, with 80% seen just once and about 14% held by the top ten. The specimen was peripheral blood, collected 28 days after the second AZD1222 dose. These receptors were collected from an adult who received the AZD1222 COVID-19 vaccine.

This clone occurred a few times. V is TRBV7-6 and J is TRBJ2-7; TRBD1 matches 9 bases. There are 15 residues in the CDR3. Germline V lookup: CDR1 SGHVS, CDR2 FNYEAQ. Trimming at V came to 3 bases and at J to 2 bases, leaving 5 bases not matched to a gene. The DNA for the CDR3 is TGTGCCAGCAGCTTTGGGACAGGGAGGACCTACGAGCAGTACTTC. As protein: CASSFGTGRTYEQYF.

Notes on this clone: The same CDR3 also results from other DNA sequences found in this sample. V is TRBV10-1 and J is TRBJ1-6; possible D gene TRBD1, 5 bases. V gave up 4 bases and J gave up 9 bases, with 10 bases separating them. The germline V gene encodes CDR1 WNHNN and CDR2 SYGVQD (reference sequence). This CDR3 comprises 13 residues. CDR3 sequence (DNA): TGCGCCAGCAGTGGGGGGTACGGTTCACCCCTCCACTTT. This encodes CASSGGYGSPLHF.

J is TRBJ2-3 and V is TRBV3-1 (or the pseudogene TRBV3-2); D might be TRBD1 (7 bases). Per germline, CDR1 LGHDT and CDR2 YNNKEL (reference sequence). This CDR3 has 15 residues. The V gene lost 4 bases and the J gene lost 2 bases, with 13 bases spanning the gap. CDR3 loop: CASSRGTVNTDTQYF. The CDR3 nucleotides read TGTGCCAGCAGCCGCGGGACAGTTAACACAGATACGCAGTATTTT.

The table lists this clone with a few counts. The chain has TRBV18 and TRBJ1-4; D is unresolved. Germline V gene data show CDR1 as KGHSH and CDR2 as LQKENI. Deletions cut 3 bases from V and 0 bases from J, with 2 bases between. The CDR3 consists of 13 residues. CDR3 amino acids: CASSPSTNEKLFF. CDR3 coding DNA: TGTGCCAGCTCACCCTCAACTAATGAAAAACTGTTTTTT. Full variable domain (rest looked up from reference TRBV18 and TRBJ1-4): NAGVMQNPRHLVRRRGQEARLRCSPMKGHSHVYWYRQLPEEGLKFMVYLQKENIIDESGMPKERFSAEFPKEGPSILRIQQVVRGDSAAYFCASSPSTNEKLFFGSGTQLSVL.

The V and J genes are TRBV5-1 and TRBJ2-2; TRBD1 matches at 7 bases. CDR1 is SGHRS and CDR2 is YFSETQ in the germline V gene. This CDR3 is built from 15 residues. The V segment lost 2 bases and the J segment 2 bases; nucleotides outside the gene matches: 3. The CDR3 loop reads CASSLKGANTGELFF. CDR3 in DNA: TGCGCCAGCAGCTTAAAGGGGGCAAACACCGGGGAGCTGTTTTTT.

The V call is TRBV25-1, the J call TRBJ2-1; 8 bases map to TRBD2. Germline CDR1 is MGHDK and CDR2 is SYGVNS. The CDR3 is 15 amino acids. Losses at the gene ends were 6 bases for V and 2 bases for J; bases not matched to a gene: 6. The CDR3 here is CASRTPGLAYNEQFF. The CDR3 DNA reads as TGTGCCAGCAGGACCCCGGGACTAGCCTACAATGAGCAGTTCTTC.

The chain recombines TRBV7-9 with TRBJ1-3; D might be TRBD1 (5 bases). V lost 5 bases, J lost 1 base, and 18 bases lay in between. The V gene's germline CDR1 is SEHNR and CDR2 FQNEAQ (reference sequence). The CDR3 is 17 residues long. The CDR3 sequence is CASSPQGGVISGNTIYF. In DNA, the CDR3 is TGTGCCAGCAGCCCCCAGGGAGGGGTTATATCTGGAAACACCATATATTTT. Drawing the rest from reference TRBV7-9 and TRBJ1-3, the complete variable domain is DTGVSQNPRHKITKRGQNVTFRCDPISEHNRLYWYRQTLGQGPEFLTYFQNEAQLEKSRLLSDRFSAERPKGSFSTLEIQRTEQGDSAMYLCASSPQGGVISGNTIYFGEGSWLTVV.

The CDR3 DNA is TGTGCCAGCAGCACAGGGACGGACTATGGCTACACCTTC. This gives the protein CASSTGTDYGYTF. This chain connects TRBV3-1 (or the pseudogene TRBV3-2) to TRBJ1-2, with D possibly TRBD1 on 6 matching bases. CDR1 is LGHDT and CDR2 is YNNKEL in the germline V gene (reference sequence). The CDR3 is made up of 13 amino acids. V dropped 5 bases and J dropped 3 bases, with 10 bases sitting between them.

This clone came up once. The junction and the germline gene differ at one end; a read error may be behind it. The V gene is TRBV2, the J gene TRBJ2-7; D is undetermined. Germline values: CDR1 SNHLY, CDR2 FYNNEI. This CDR3 region has 11 residues. The CDR3 here is CASTELYEQYF. The CDR3 DNA follows: TGTGCCAGCACTGAACTCTACGAGCAGTACTTC.

The chain couples TRBV7-6 to TRBJ2-3; TRBD2 aligns across 9 bases. The junction had 10 bases not matched to a gene; V was cut back by 1 base and J by 2 bases. CDR1 is SGHVS and CDR2 is FNYEAQ in the germline V gene. This CDR3 contains 18 residues. The DNA of the CDR3 is TGTGCCAGCAGCTTAGATGGGGCGGGGGGGTCTTCCACAGATACGCAGTATTTT. It is translated as CASSLDGAGGSSTDTQYF.

J is TRBJ1-4 and V is TRBV14; no reliable D call. V was cut by 3 bases and J by 3 bases, with 17 bases left in between. Germline V gene lookup returns CDR1 SGHDN and CDR2 FVKESK. The CDR3 consists of 17 residues. CDR3 loop: CASSQMHSGNSNEKLFF. The CDR3 nucleotides are TGTGCCAGCAGCCAGATGCATTCGGGGAATTCTAATGAAAAACTGTTTTTT.

The chain joins TRBV5-5 to TRBJ2-2; 10 nucleotides align to TRBD1. The CDR3 loop spans 16 amino acids. Trimming cost V 3 bases and J 6 bases; bases outside gene matches: 8. CDR1 and CDR2 (germline): SGHKS, YYEKEE (reference sequence). The chain's CDR3 is CASSWTGGLNAGELFF. Here the CDR3 DNA reads TGTGCCAGCAGCTGGACAGGGGGGCTTAACGCCGGGGAGCTGTTTTTT.

The CDR3 coding sequence is TGTGCCAGCAGTGAAGAAGGGACAGGGTCCTACAATGAGCAGTTCTTC. Translating it yields CASSEEGTGSYNEQFF. This rearrangement joins TRBV6-4 to TRBJ2-1; 9 nucleotides agree with TRBD1. CDR1 is MRHNA and CDR2 is SNTAGT in the germline V gene. Germline trimming cut 3 bases from V and 1 base from J; bases unmatched to any gene: 4. The CDR3 extends over 16 amino acids.

The chain recombines TRBV9 with TRBJ1-4; TRBD1 matches at 7 bases. V was pared by 3 bases and J by 0 bases, with 8 bases of the junction left unmatched. Germline-derived CDR1 and CDR2 are SGDLS and YYNGEE. The CDR3 sequence is 17 residues long. CDR3 DNA sequence: TGTGCCAGCAGCGCAGAGTCAGACAGGGCAACTAATGAAAAACTGTTTTTT. This translates into CASSAESDRATNEKLFF.

The chain carries TRBV6-1 and TRBJ1-1, with unresolved D. Trimming cost V 1 base and J 4 bases, with 7 bases left between them. Per the germline V gene, CDR1 is MNHNS and CDR2 is SASEGT. This CDR3 has 13 amino acids. This CDR3 reads CASSEGSSTEAFF. The CDR3, as DNA: TGTGCCAGCAGTGAAGGGTCCTCCACTGAAGCTTTCTTT.

The CDR3 protein is CASIPGGNSETQYF. The CDR3 coding sequence is TGCGCCAGCATACCGGGGGGTAACTCGGAGACCCAGTACTTC. V and J are TRBV5-1 and TRBJ2-5, with TRBD2 matching 7 bases. From germline, CDR1 is SGHRS and CDR2 YFSETQ. This CDR3 has 14 residues. Germline trimming cut 6 bases from V and 5 bases from J; bases unmatched to any gene: 10.

J is TRBJ1-2 and V is TRBV12-3 or TRBV12-4, with D perhaps TRBD1 (5 bases). This CDR3 has 12 residues. Trimming shortened V by 5 bases and J by 3 bases, and 7 bases separated the two germline ends. CDR3 coding DNA: TGTGCCAGCAGTGGGGGGGACTATGGCTACACCTTC. Residues: CASSGGDYGYTF.

The rearrangement links TRBV30 to TRBJ2-7, with 9 bases fitting TRBD1. Germline CDR1 GTSNPN, CDR2 SVGIG (reference sequence). The junction had 3 bases not matched to a gene; V was cut back by 3 bases and J by 0 bases. The CDR3 totals 14 residues. CDR3 DNA: TGTGCCTGGAGCGGACAGGGGAACTCCTACGAGCAGTACTTC. Amino acid sequence: CAWSGQGNSYEQYF.